This T cell receptor (beta chain) was sequenced in a study of a mutant IDH1 vaccine in newly diagnosed glioma. The wider study: Once 4-6 weeks had passed after radiotherapy alone, vaccination started, or it started with temozolomide cycles. Patients under treatment included around 60% males and approximately 38% females and had a mean age of approximately 44 years. Previous care, which was radiotherapy, temozolomide, or both, most often involved both.

In its sample, this clone ranks as medium-sized (0.01 to 0.1%). Its target is not known. Data came from immunoSEQ multiplex PCR; TCRdb stores just in-frame clones and leaves some out. The sample includes approximately 39,000 clones, roughly 79% seen only once; the top ten take around 5.1%. Study-wide points: Changes to the top peripheral T cell clonotypes appeared unrelated to pseudoprogression.

From germline, CDR1 is SEHNR and CDR2 FQNEAQ (reference sequence). Trimming left V 3 bases short and J 5 bases short, with 11 bases between. The CDR3 loop spans 14 amino acids. Time point defined: week 23, last vaccination. Vaccinated patients received 300 ug of mutant IDH1 20-mer peptide per dose, with topical imiquimod. V and J are TRBV7-9 and TRBJ2-1; maybe TRBD2 (6 bases). This sample comprised PBMCs, obtained from a glioma patient whose treatment included an IDH1 peptide vaccine. The TCR sequence derives from a man between 35 and 55 years old with glioma. CDR3 coding DNA: TGTGCCAGCAGCTTTAGGCGGGGCCACAATGAGCAGTTCTTC. It translates to CASSFRRGHNEQFF.